The 11 T cell receptor beta chains listed next were all sequenced from one sample in a study of radiotherapy plus CTLA-4 blockade in lung cancer. The protocol was immunoSEQ multiplex PCR, while the TCRdb copy is restricted to in-frame clones and leaves out a portion. The table records about 77,000 clones, roughly 80% of them present only once. Sample: peripheral blood, taken from a patient treated with radiotherapy plus ipilimumab. These receptors all stem from a human donor with non-small cell lung cancer whose response to radiotherapy plus ipilimumab could not be evaluated.

CDR3 loop: CASSSHRGVQDNEQFF. The DNA for the CDR3 is TGTGCCAGCAGCTCCCACAGGGGGGTTCAGGACAATGAGCAGTTCTTC. The V and J genes are TRBV5-5 and TRBJ2-1; the match to TRBD1 covers 8 bases. The CDR3 is made up of 16 amino acids. The germline V gene encodes CDR1 SGHKS and CDR2 YYEKEE (reference sequence). Trimming at V came to 3 bases and at J to 5 bases, leaving 10 bases not matched to a gene.

V and J are TRBV28 and TRBJ2-2, with D perhaps matching TRBD1 (5 bases). Germline CDR1 is MDHEN and CDR2 is SYDVKM. V was clipped by 0 bases and J by 6 bases, with 20 bases between them. The CDR3 is made up of 18 amino acids. The CDR3 loop reads CASSLWVVGRVVSGELFF. CDR3 sequence (DNA): TGTGCCAGCAGTTTATGGGTAGTGGGCAGGGTAGTATCCGGGGAGCTGTTTTTT.

The chain combines TRBV4-1 with TRBJ2-6; 9 nucleotides line up with TRBD1. CDR3 length: 17 amino acids. Germline V gene sequence: CDR1 MGHRA, CDR2 YSYEKL. Losses at the gene ends were 4 bases for V and 1 base for J; bases not matched to a gene: 5. The CDR3, as DNA: TGCGCCAGCAGCCTCCGACAGGGGGGTTCTGGGGCCAACGTCCTGACTTTC. Protein: CASSLRQGGSGANVLTF.

CDR3 protein: CASSLDRGYTEAFF. The CDR3 DNA follows: TGCGCCAGCAGCTTGGACAGGGGGTACACTGAAGCTTTCTTT. V is TRBV5-1 and J is TRBJ1-1; 8 bases are shared with TRBD1. Germline V gene lookup returns CDR1 SGHRS and CDR2 YFSETQ. J was trimmed by 3 bases and V by 0 bases; bases with no gene match: 1. CDR3 length: 14 amino acids.

This sequence joins TRBV28 and TRBJ1-2; the match to TRBD1 covers 11 bases. With V trimmed by 6 bases and J by 7 bases, 4 bases remained unmatched. Germline loops: CDR1 MDHEN, CDR2 SYDVKM. This CDR3 spans 13 amino acids. CDR3 DNA sequence: TGTGCCAGCAGACCAGGGACAGGGGGTGGCTACACCTTC. Encoded protein: CASRPGTGGGYTF.

This chain connects TRBV11-3 to TRBJ1-1; tentatively, D is TRBD1 (6 bases). This CDR3 comprises 14 residues. V gave up 5 bases and J gave up 1 base, with 11 bases separating them. CDR1 is SGHNT, CDR2 YENEEA, per germline. CDR3 nucleotide sequence: TGTGCCAGCAGCCTCTGGACAGAGAACACTGAAGCTTTCTTT. It encodes CASSLWTENTEAFF.

This rearrangement joins TRBV9 to TRBJ2-3; 7 nucleotides line up with TRBD2. This CDR3 comprises 15 residues. Germline trimming cut 3 bases from V and 1 base from J; bases unmatched to any gene: 5. The V gene's germline CDR1 is SGDLS and CDR2 YYNGEE. CDR3 coding DNA: TGTGCCAGCAGCGGTGAGCGGGGCCGCACAGATACGCAGTATTTT. Translated, it gives CASSGERGRTDTQYF.

This rearrangement joins TRBV7-6 to TRBJ2-1, with 13 positions matching TRBD2. With V trimmed by 3 bases and J by 7 bases, 9 bases remained unmatched. The CDR3 runs to 17 residues. Looked up from germline, CDR1 is SGHVS and CDR2 is FNYEAQ. Here the CDR3 DNA reads TGTGCCAGCAGCTTGACCCACGGGACTAGCGGGGTAAATGAGCAGTTCTTC. It codes for CASSLTHGTSGVNEQFF.

The rearrangement uses TRBV27 and TRBJ2-7; 11 nucleotides line up with TRBD2. Germline V gene sequence: CDR1 MNHEY, CDR2 SMNVEV (reference sequence). This CDR3 has 15 amino acids. V lost 8 bases to trimming and J lost 2 bases; unmatched junction nucleotides: 8. The CDR3 coding sequence is TGTGCCAGCTCCAAAGGGACTAGCGGCCCCTACGAGCAGTACTTC. Protein product: CASSKGTSGPYEQYF.

The chain joins TRBV29-1 to TRBJ1-1; no clear D. Looked up from germline, CDR1 is SQVTM and CDR2 is ANQGSEA. CDR3 size: 14 residues. V dropped 4 bases and J dropped 5 bases, with 17 bases sitting between them. This chain's CDR3 is CSVVLAGFGTEAFF. Here the CDR3 DNA reads TGCAGCGTTGTGTTAGCGGGGTTTGGGACTGAAGCTTTCTTT. Combining the CDR3 with reference TRBV29-1 and TRBJ1-1 gives the whole variable domain SAVISQKPSRDICQRGTSLTIQCQVDSQVTMMFWYRQQPGQSLTLIATANQGSEATYESGFVIDKFPISRPNLTFSTLTVSNMSPEDSSIYLCSVVLAGFGTEAFFGQGTRLTVV.

The table lists this clone with a few counts. The chain uses TRBV15 and TRBJ2-7, with D possibly being TRBD1 (6 bases). The CDR3 contains 15 residues. V lost 2 bases to trimming and J lost 0 bases, with 11 bases between them. The V gene's germline CDR1 is LNHNV and CDR2 YYDKDF (reference sequence). This chain's CDR3 is CATSRPGHLSYEQYF. Here the CDR3 DNA reads TGTGCCACCAGCAGACCGGGACACCTCTCCTACGAGCAGTACTTC.